The T cell receptor beta chain under discussion was sequenced for a study of blood T cells in healthy people across ages. Investigators took approximately 9.4 milliliters of peripheral blood from every donor. A note on this clonotype: Its target is not known.

Trimming pared 3 bases from V and 0 bases from J, leaving 25 bases between. Germline values: CDR1 SGDLS, CDR2 YYNGEE. The CDR3 totals 20 residues. Study-wide findings and caveats: Long-lived donors carried more naive CD4+ cells and greater diversity than aged donors.

With a J-beta primer mix and a sample-barcoded 5' primer, a second PCR ran about 7 to 12 cycles. All samples gave at least 2.5 million CDR3-containing paired-end reads. From the 5' RACE reads, TCRdb called clonotypes with MiXCR, one entry per CDR3 protein. The profile shows roughly 730,000 distinct CDR3 sequences, roughly 50% of them singletons. The rearrangement links TRBV9 to TRBJ2-1; D possibly corresponds to TRBD2 (6 bases). Specimen: blood. This clonotype was obtained from a man aged 40-49 years in good health. This CDR3 reads CASSAIAEQTPRSSYNEQFF. The CDR3 region has the DNA TGTGCCAGCAGCGCGATAGCGGAGCAAACCCCAAGGAGCTCCTACAATGAGCAGTTCTTC. Drawing the rest from reference TRBV9 and TRBJ2-1, the complete variable domain is DSGVTQTPKHLITATGQRVTLRCSPRSGDLSVYWYQQSLDQGLQFLIQYYNGEERAKGNILERFSAQQFPDLHSELNLSSLELGDSALYFCASSAIAEQTPRSSYNEQFFGPGTRLTVL.